What follows are 18 T cell receptor beta chains derived from one specimen sequenced in a study of T cell changes during pregnancy in multiple sclerosis. Profiling relied on immunoSEQ multiplex PCR, and the TCRdb table lists in-frame clones only, not all of them. The sample shows tens of thousands of clones, roughly 87% of them seen only once. Specimen: CD4+ T cells from peripheral blood mononuclear cells, collected in the first trimester of pregnancy. Receptors originate from a female donor with multiple sclerosis, enrolled in a pregnancy study.

This sequence joins TRBV6-6 and TRBJ2-3; maybe TRBD2 (6 bases). Per germline, CDR1 MNHNY and CDR2 SVGAGI (reference sequence). The V gene lost 5 bases and the J gene lost 6 bases, with 15 bases spanning the gap. The length of the CDR3 is 14 residues. This CDR3 is CASSPHRDSDTQYF. The CDR3 DNA follows: TGTGCCAGCAGTCCACACCGGGACTCCGATACGCAGTATTTT.

This clone was seen only once. CDR3 protein: CASKRTSGSPGQYF. The CDR3 DNA reads TGTGCCAGCAAGAGGACTAGCGGGAGTCCGGGGCAGTACTTC. V gene TRBV2 combines with J gene TRBJ2-7; 13 bases line up with TRBD2. CDR1 and CDR2 from the germline V gene are SNHLY and FYNNEI. V lost 7 bases and J lost 9; bases outside the gene matches: 9. This CDR3 has 14 residues.

The chain recombines TRBV13 with TRBJ2-1; D is unclear. Trimming cost V 0 bases and J 6 bases, with 9 bases left between them. This CDR3 comprises 14 residues. Germline V gives CDR1 PRHDT, CDR2 FYEKMQ (reference sequence). This CDR3 is CASSLGLRSNEQFF. The CDR3 bases are TGTGCCAGCAGCTTAGGCCTAAGAAGCAATGAGCAGTTCTTC.

V usage is TRBV28 and J usage is TRBJ2-7, with D tentatively TRBD2 (5 bases). CDR3 length equals 15 residues. CDR1 MDHEN and CDR2 SYDVKM come from the germline V gene. Between the trimmed V and J ends, which lost 5 bases and 1 base, there was a span of 15 bases. CDR3 protein: CASSTRQSGSYEQYF. CDR3 DNA sequence: TGTGCCAGCAGTACCCGCCAAAGCGGATCCTACGAGCAGTACTTC. Full variable domain (rest looked up from reference TRBV28 and TRBJ2-7): DVKVTQSSRYLVKRTGEKVFLECVQDMDHENMFWYRQDPGLGLRLIYFSYDVKMKEKGDIPEGYSVSREKKERFSLILESASTNQTSMYLCASSTRQSGSYEQYFGPGTRLTVT.

The chain employs TRBV5-1 and TRBJ1-3, with TRBD1 matching over 7 bases. Germline V gives CDR1 SGHRS, CDR2 YFSETQ. The CDR3 spans 17 residues. After removal of 3 bases from V and 0 bases from J, the junction contained 9 bases not matched to a gene. CDR3 amino acids: CASSSRTGSISGNTIYF. The CDR3 region has the DNA TGCGCCAGCAGCTCCCGGACAGGATCCATCTCTGGAAACACCATATATTTT.

This chain uses TRBV5-1 with TRBJ2-5; TRBD1 aligns across 7 bases. V lost 0 bases and J lost 3; bases outside the gene matches: 5. The CDR3 consists of 15 residues. Germline assignment: CDR1 SGHRS and CDR2 YFSETQ. CDR3 coding DNA: TGCGCCAGCAGCTTGGTAGGGACAGCTGAAGAGACCCAGTACTTC. Protein sequence: CASSLVGTAEETQYF.

This clone was observed a few times. The chain recombines TRBV7-2 with TRBJ2-7; tentatively, D is TRBD2 (6 bases). CDR1 is SGHTA and CDR2 is FQGNSA in the germline V gene. The CDR3 consists of 16 residues. V lost 4 bases to trimming and J lost 0 bases, with 16 bases between them. For the CDR3, the DNA is TGTGCCAGCAGCTCCCTGGGGACTTGGAGCTCCTACGAGCAGTACTTC. As protein: CASSSLGTWSSYEQYF.

The chain uses TRBV18 and TRBJ2-7, with 8 bases that match TRBD2. The CDR3 is made up of 14 amino acids. Per the germline V gene, CDR1 is KGHSH and CDR2 is LQKENI. The junction had 1 base not matched to a gene; V was cut back by 0 bases and J by 3 bases. The CDR3 DNA reads TGTGCCAGCTCACCACCTAGCGGGAACTACGAGCAGTACTTC. Amino acids: CASSPPSGNYEQYF. Full variable domain (remainder filled in from reference TRBV18 and TRBJ2-7): NAGVMQNPRHLVRRRGQEARLRCSPMKGHSHVYWYRQLPEEGLKFMVYLQKENIIDESGMPKERFSAEFPKEGPSILRIQQVVRGDSAAYFCASSPPSGNYEQYFGPGTRLTVT.

This clone occurred a few times. V is TRBV4-1 and J is TRBJ2-3; 7 nucleotides line up with TRBD1. The germline V gene encodes CDR1 MGHRA and CDR2 YSYEKL. There are 16 residues in the CDR3. V dropped 2 bases and J dropped 1; count of bases not matched to a gene: 6. CDR3 in DNA: TGCGCCAGCAGCCAAACAGGGGCAGCTCGCACAGATACGCAGTATTTT. Protein sequence: CASSQTGAARTDTQYF.

V gene TRBV10-3 combines with J gene TRBJ2-3, with 10 bases aligning to TRBD1. This CDR3 has 14 amino acids. The J segment lost 10 bases and the V segment lost 6 bases, leaving 10 bases of the junction unmatched. The germline gives CDR1 ENHRY, CDR2 SYGVKD. As DNA, the CDR3 is TGTGCCATCAGGCCCCGGGACAGGGGCCAAGCGCAGTATTTT. The encoded protein is CAIRPRDRGQAQYF.

A single count supports this clone. The gene calls are TRBV6-5 and TRBJ1-5; no clear D gene. The CDR3 extends over 16 amino acids. Germline values: CDR1 MNHEY, CDR2 SVGAGI. With 0 bases removed from V and 0 bases from J, the gap between germline ends came to 9 bases. CDR3 nucleotide sequence: TGTGCCAGCAGTTACTCTTGGAGCGATAGCAATCAGCCCCAGCATTTT. It encodes CASSYSWSDSNQPQHF.

This clone was counted between two and nine times. V is TRBV6-5 and J is TRBJ1-5, with 8 positions matching TRBD1. Germline V CDR1 and CDR2: MNHEY, SVGAGI. There are 15 residues in the CDR3. The V segment lost 6 bases and the J segment 6 bases; nucleotides outside the gene matches: 10. CDR3 DNA sequence: TGTGCCAGCAGCGCCGCGGCAGGGGGCCGTCAGCCCCAGCATTTT. Translation: CASSAAAGGRQPQHF.

The chain uses TRBV11-2 and TRBJ1-2, with a possible D match to TRBD1 (6 bases). V lost 5 bases, J lost 2 bases, and 9 bases lay in between. Germline V gene data show CDR1 as SGHAT and CDR2 as FQNNGV. CDR3 length equals 13 residues. The CDR3 coding sequence is TGTGCCAGCAGCCCGGGACAAAACTATGGCTACACCTTC. Its protein product is CASSPGQNYGYTF.

CDR3 in DNA: TGTGCCAGCAGCTCCAACCAAGAGACCCAGTACTTC. Translated: CASSSNQETQYF. The chain links TRBV11-2 to TRBJ2-5; D gene ambiguous. In germline, CDR1 is SGHAT, CDR2 FQNNGV. The CDR3 totals 12 residues. The V end was cut by 4 bases, the J end by 0 bases, with 3 bases between.

The chain recombines TRBV11-3 with TRBJ2-3; D is unresolved. Germline V gene lookup returns CDR1 SGHNT and CDR2 YENEEA. The CDR3 is 14 amino acids. With 6 bases removed from V and 0 bases from J, the gap between germline ends came to 10 bases. CDR3 sequence: CASSSGASTDTQYF. CDR3 sequence (DNA): TGTGCCAGCAGTTCAGGTGCTAGCACAGATACGCAGTATTTT. The entire variable domain, with the rest obtained from reference TRBV11-3 and TRBJ2-3, is as follows: EAGVVQSPRYKIIEKKQPVAFWCNPISGHNTLYWYLQNLGQGPELLIRYENEEAVDDSQLPKDRFSAERLKGVDSTLKIQPAELGDSAVYLCASSSGASTDTQYFGPGTRLTVL.

The CDR3 reads CASSPGPSGDSYNEQFF. For the CDR3, the DNA is TGTGCCAGCAGCCCTGGACCTAGCGGAGACTCCTACAATGAGCAGTTCTTC. The rearrangement links TRBV7-8 to TRBJ2-1; TRBD2 aligns across 7 bases. Per the germline V gene, CDR1 is SGHVS and CDR2 is FQNEAQ. Trimming cost V 5 bases and J 0 bases; bases outside gene matches: 10. This CDR3 comprises 17 residues.

The chain carries TRBV9 and TRBJ2-3; D remains ambiguous. V dropped 1 base and J dropped 1 base, with 7 bases sitting between them. Germline V CDR1 and CDR2: SGDLS, YYNGEE. This CDR3 spans 14 amino acids. The CDR3 DNA reads as TGTGCCAGCAGCGTAAGAACTGGCACAGATACGCAGTATTTT. It is translated as CASSVRTGTDTQYF.

The J gene is TRBJ1-4, the V gene TRBV9; 10 bases map to TRBD1. This CDR3 has 16 residues. Trimming removed 0 bases from V and 7 bases from J; junction bases left unmatched: 6. CDR1 is SGDLS, CDR2 YYNGEE, per germline. The CDR3 is CASSVGQGAWGEKLFF. The CDR3 DNA reads TGTGCCAGCAGCGTAGGACAGGGGGCATGGGGTGAAAAACTGTTTTTT.